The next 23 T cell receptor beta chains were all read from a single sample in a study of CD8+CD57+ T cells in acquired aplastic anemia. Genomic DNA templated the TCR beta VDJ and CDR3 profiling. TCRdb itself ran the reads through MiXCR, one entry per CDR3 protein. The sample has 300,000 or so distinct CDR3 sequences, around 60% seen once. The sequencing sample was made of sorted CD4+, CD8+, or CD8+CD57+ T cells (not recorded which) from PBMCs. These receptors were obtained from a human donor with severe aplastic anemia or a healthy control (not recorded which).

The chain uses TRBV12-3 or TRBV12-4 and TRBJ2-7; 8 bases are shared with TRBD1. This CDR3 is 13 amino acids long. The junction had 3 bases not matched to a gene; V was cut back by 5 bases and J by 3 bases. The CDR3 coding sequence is TGTGCCAGCAGTGGACAGGGTCTCTACGAGCAGTACTTC. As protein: CASSGQGLYEQYF.

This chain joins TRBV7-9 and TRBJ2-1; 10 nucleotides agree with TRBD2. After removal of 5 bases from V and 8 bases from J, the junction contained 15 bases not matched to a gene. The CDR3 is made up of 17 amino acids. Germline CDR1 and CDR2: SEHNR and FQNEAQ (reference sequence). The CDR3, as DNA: TGTGCCAGCAGCCCTTTGGCCCCCGGGACTAGCGAGGATGAGCAGTTCTTC. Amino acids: CASSPLAPGTSEDEQFF. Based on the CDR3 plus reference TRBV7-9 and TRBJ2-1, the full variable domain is DTGVSQNPRHKITKRGQNVTFRCDPISEHNRLYWYRQTLGQGPEFLTYFQNEAQLEKSRLLSDRFSAERPKGSFSTLEIQRTEQGDSAMYLCASSPLAPGTSEDEQFFGPGTRLTVL.

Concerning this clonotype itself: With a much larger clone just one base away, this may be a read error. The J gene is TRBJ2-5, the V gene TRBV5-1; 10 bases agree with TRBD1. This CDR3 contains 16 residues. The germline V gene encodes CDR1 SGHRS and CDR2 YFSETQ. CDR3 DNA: TGCGCCAGCAGCTTGGGGGCGACAGGGGGCCAAGGGACCCAGTACTTC. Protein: CASSLGATGGQGTQYF.

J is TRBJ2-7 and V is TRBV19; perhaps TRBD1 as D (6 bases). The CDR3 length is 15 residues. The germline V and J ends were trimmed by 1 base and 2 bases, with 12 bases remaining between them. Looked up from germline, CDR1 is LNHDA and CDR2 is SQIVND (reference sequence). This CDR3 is CASSIGTVRPYEQYF. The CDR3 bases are TGTGCCAGTAGTATAGGGACAGTACGCCCCTACGAGCAGTACTTC.

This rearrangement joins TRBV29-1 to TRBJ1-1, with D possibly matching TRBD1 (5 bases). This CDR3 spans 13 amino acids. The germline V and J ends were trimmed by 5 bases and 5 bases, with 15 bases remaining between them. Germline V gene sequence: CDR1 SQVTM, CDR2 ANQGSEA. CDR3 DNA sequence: TGCAGCGTTTATGGGGGGTTCAGGACTGAAGCTTTCTTT. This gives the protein CSVYGGFRTEAFF.

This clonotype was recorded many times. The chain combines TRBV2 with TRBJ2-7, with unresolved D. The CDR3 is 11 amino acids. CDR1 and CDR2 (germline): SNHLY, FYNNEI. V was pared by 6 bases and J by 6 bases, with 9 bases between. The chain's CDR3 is CASSYSREQYF. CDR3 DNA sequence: TGTGCCAGCAGCTATAGTCGCGAGCAGTACTTC. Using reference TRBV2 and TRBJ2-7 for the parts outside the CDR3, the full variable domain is EPEVTQTPSHQVTQMGQEVILRCVPISNHLYFYWYRQILGQKVEFLVSFYNNEISEKSEIFDDQFSVERPDGSNFTLKIRSTKLEDSAMYFCASSYSREQYFGPGTRLTVT.

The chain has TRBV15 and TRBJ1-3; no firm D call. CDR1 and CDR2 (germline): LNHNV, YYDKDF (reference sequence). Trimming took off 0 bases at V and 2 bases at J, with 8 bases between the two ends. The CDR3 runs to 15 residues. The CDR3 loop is CATSRDGGAGNTIYF. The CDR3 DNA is TGTGCCACCAGCAGAGATGGCGGCGCTGGAAACACCATATATTTT.

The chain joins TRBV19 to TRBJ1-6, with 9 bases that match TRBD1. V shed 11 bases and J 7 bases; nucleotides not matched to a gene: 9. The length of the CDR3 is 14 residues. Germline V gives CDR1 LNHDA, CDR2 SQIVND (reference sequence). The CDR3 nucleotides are TGTGCCCCCCCACAGGGGGCGAAAAATTCACCCCTCCACTTT. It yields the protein CAPPQGAKNSPLHF.

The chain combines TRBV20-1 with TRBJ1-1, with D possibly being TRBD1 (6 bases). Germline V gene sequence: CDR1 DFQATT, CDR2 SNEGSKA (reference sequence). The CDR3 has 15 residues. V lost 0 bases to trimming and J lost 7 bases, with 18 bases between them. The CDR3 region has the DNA TGCAGTGCTAGAGATACCTCCAGGGGTCTGCGTGAAGCTTTCTTT. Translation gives CSARDTSRGLREAFF.

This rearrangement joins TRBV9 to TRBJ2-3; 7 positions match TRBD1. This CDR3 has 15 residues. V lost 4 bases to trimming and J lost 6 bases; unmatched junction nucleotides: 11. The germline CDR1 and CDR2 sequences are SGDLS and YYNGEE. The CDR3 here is CASSILTGLADTQYF. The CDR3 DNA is TGTGCCAGCAGCATCCTGACAGGGCTGGCGGATACGCAGTATTTT.

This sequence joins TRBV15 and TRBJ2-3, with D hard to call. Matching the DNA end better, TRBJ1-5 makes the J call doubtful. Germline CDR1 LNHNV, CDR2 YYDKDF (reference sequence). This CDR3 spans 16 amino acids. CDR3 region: CATSRGLGTSTDTQHF. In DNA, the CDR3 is TGTGCCACCAGCAGAGGCCTAGGCACTAGCACAGATACGCAGCATTTT.

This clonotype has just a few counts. The CDR3, as DNA: TGTGCCAGCAGCTTAAGCGGGGGATACGAGCAGTACTTC. This translates into CASSLSGGYEQYF. J is TRBJ2-7 and V is TRBV7-9; 8 nucleotides agree with TRBD2. The CDR3 consists of 13 residues. CDR1 and CDR2 (germline): SEHNR, FQNEAQ (reference sequence). The V segment lost 2 bases and the J segment 4 bases; nucleotides outside the gene matches: 1. Drawing the rest from reference TRBV7-9 and TRBJ2-7, the complete variable domain is DTGVSQNPRHKITKRGQNVTFRCDPISEHNRLYWYRQTLGQGPEFLTYFQNEAQLEKSRLLSDRFSAERPKGSFSTLEIQRTEQGDSAMYLCASSLSGGYEQYFGPGTRLTVT.

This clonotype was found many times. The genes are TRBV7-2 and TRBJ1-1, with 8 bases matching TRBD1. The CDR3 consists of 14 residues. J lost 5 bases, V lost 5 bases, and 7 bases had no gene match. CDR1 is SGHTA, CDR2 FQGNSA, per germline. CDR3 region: CASSQRQGITEAFF. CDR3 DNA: TGTGCCAGCAGCCAGCGACAGGGGATAACTGAAGCTTTCTTT. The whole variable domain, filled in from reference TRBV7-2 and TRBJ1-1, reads GAGVSQSPSNKVTEKGKDVELRCDPISGHTALYWYRQSLGQGLEFLIYFQGNSAPDKSGLPSDRFSAERTGGSVSTLTIQRTQQEDSAVYLCASSQRQGITEAFFGQGTRLTVV.

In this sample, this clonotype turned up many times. The CDR3 DNA sequence: TGTGCCAGCAGTCCTGACAGGTTCACCTACGAGCAGTACTTC. Protein product: CASSPDRFTYEQYF. The chain links TRBV12-3 or TRBV12-4 to TRBJ2-7, with a possible D match to TRBD1 (6 bases). V lost 5 bases, J lost 2 bases, and 13 bases lay in between. CDR3 length: 14 residues.

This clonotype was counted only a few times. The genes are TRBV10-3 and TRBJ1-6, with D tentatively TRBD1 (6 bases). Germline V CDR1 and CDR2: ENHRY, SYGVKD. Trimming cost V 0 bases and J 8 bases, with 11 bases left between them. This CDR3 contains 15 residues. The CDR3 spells CAISESGGQDSPLHF. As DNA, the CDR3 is TGTGCCATCAGTGAGTCGGGGGGGCAGGATTCACCCCTCCACTTT.

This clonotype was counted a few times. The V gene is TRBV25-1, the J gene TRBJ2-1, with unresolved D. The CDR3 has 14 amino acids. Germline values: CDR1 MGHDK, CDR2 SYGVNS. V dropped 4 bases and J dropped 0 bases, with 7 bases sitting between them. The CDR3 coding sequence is TGTGCCAGCAGTGCACTAAGCTCCTACAATGAGCAGTTCTTC. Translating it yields CASSALSSYNEQFF.

DNA for the CDR3: TGTGCCAGCAGCTTAGTGTTTGGGGGGAGCACTGAAGCTTTCTTT. This gives the protein CASSLVFGGSTEAFF. The genes are TRBV11-2 and TRBJ1-1, with D possibly being TRBD1 (5 bases). This CDR3 has 15 residues. Trimming left V 1 base short and J 4 bases short, with 13 bases between. CDR1 is SGHAT, CDR2 FQNNGV, per germline.

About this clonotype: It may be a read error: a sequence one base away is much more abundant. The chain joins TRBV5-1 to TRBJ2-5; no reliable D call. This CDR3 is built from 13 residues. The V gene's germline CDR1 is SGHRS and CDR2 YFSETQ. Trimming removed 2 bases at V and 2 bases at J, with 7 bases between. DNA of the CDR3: TGCGCCAGCAGCTTCCAGGATCAAGAGACCCAGTACTTC. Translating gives CASSFQDQETQYF. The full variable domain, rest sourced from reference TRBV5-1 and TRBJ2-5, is KAGVTQTPRYLIKTRGQQVTLSCSPISGHRSVSWYQQTPGQGLQFLFEYFSETQRNKGNFPGRFSGRQFSNSRSEMNVSTLELGDSALYLCASSFQDQETQYFGPGTRLLVL.

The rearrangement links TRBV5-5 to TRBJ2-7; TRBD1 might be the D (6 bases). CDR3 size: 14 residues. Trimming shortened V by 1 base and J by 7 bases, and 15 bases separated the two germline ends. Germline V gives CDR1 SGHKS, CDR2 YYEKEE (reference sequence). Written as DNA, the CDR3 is TGTGCCAGCAGCTTGATGAACAGGGTAAGGGAGCAGTACTTC. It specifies CASSLMNRVREQYF.

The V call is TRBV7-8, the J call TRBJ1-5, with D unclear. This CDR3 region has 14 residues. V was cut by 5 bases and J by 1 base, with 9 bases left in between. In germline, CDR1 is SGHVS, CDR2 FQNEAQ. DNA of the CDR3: TGTGCCAGCAGCCCCGGTGGGAGCAATCAGCCCCAGCATTTT. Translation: CASSPGGSNQPQHF.

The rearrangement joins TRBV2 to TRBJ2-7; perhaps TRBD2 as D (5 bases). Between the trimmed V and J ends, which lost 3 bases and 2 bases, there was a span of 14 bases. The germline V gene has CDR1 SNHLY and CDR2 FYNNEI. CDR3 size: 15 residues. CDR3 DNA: TGTGCCAGCAGTGAGGACTGGACGATAACCTACGAGCAGTACTTC. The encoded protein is CASSEDWTITYEQYF. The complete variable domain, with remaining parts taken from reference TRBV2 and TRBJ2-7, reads EPEVTQTPSHQVTQMGQEVILRCVPISNHLYFYWYRQILGQKVEFLVSFYNNEISEKSEIFDDQFSVERPDGSNFTLKIRSTKLEDSAMYFCASSEDWTITYEQYFGPGTRLTVT.

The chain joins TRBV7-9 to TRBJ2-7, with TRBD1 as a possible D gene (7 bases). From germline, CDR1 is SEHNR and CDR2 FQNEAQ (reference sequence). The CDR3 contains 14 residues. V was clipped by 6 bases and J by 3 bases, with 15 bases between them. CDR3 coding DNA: TGTGCCAGCAGACGGGCGGGACAGTACTACGAGCAGTACTTC. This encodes CASRRAGQYYEQYF.

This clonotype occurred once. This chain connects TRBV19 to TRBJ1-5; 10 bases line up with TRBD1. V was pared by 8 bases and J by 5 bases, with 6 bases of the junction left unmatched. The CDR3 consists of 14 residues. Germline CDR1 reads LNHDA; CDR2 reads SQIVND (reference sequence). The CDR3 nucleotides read TGTGCCAGTGGGACAGGGGAGGTTTATCAGCCCCAGCATTTT. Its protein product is CASGTGEVYQPQHF.